A selection of T cell receptor beta chains follows, all from one sample in a study of vaccination and CD4 T cells after COVID-19. TCRdb itself ran the PCR reads through MiXCR, one entry per CDR3 protein. The sample holds about 20,000 distinct CDR3 sequences, about 33% seen once. What these receptors recognize is not known. The sequencing input was cultured CD4+ T cells from blood. These TCRs come from a human donor with COVID-19. Each CDR3 is given with its conserved first and last residue. A D gene is named only where the DNA matches it firmly. Size tells how often a clone was seen (once, few, many) or the class of an expanded clone, and some rows leave it out.

size	J	V	D	length	CDR3	DNA
-	TRBJ2-6	TRBV11-1	-	15	CASSSDSSGANVLTF	TGTGCCAGCAGCTCAGACAGCTCTGGGGCCAACGTCCTGACTTTC
-	TRBJ1-5	TRBV18	TRBD1	13	CASTQGSNQPQHF	TGTGCCAGTACACAGGGGAGCAATCAGCCCCAGCATTTT
medium-sized	TRBJ2-3	TRBV10-3	-	12	CAIKDSTDTQYF	TGTGCCATCAAGGACAGCACAGATACGCAGTATTTT
few	TRBJ1-2	TRBV12-3/TRBV12-4	-	12	CASRAGQYGYTF	TGTGCCAGCAGGGCGGGACAATACGGCTACACCTTC
-	TRBJ1-2	TRBV19	TRBD1	17	CASTTLGRDRGIYGYTF	TGTGCCAGTACCACATTAGGCCGGGACAGGGGGATTTATGGCTACACCTTC
-	TRBJ1-5	TRBV10-3	-	12	CAIRQPNQPQHF	TGTGCCATCAGGCAGCCAAATCAGCCCCAGCATTTT
few	TRBJ2-1	TRBV11-3	TRBD1	18	CASSPRQGGFLSYNEQFF	TGTGCCAGCAGCCCGAGACAGGGGGGCTTTCTCTCCTACAATGAGCAGTTCTTC
few	TRBJ2-2	TRBV7-3	-	14	CASSPQAGPGELFF	TGTGCCAGCAGCCCCCAGGCGGGTCCCGGGGAGCTGTTTTTT
-	TRBJ2-2	TRBV5-1	-	14	CASSFLTDTGELFF	TGCGCCAGCAGCTTCCTGACAGACACCGGGGAGCTGTTTTTT
once	TRBJ1-5	TRBV6-1	-	14	CASPGPDLWQSQHF	TGTGCCAGCCCTGGGCCAGACCTTTGGCAGTCCCAGCATTTT
-	TRBJ2-5	TRBV2	TRBD1	15	CASGGTGAVRETQYF	TGTGCCAGCGGCGGGACAGGGGCGGTGAGGGAGACCCAGTACTTC